A single sample gave rise to the 14 T cell receptor beta chains below, sequenced in a study of vaccination effects on CD4 cells after COVID-19. Their target antigens are unknown. With the ViraFEST assay, the study expanded antigen-specific CD4+ T cells using viral peptide pools, then sequenced them. When around nine days of culture had elapsed, CD4+ T cells were isolated. Between March and December 2020, the person had a SARS-CoV-2 infection that PCR confirmed. Produced via immunoSEQ multiplex PCR; TCRdb's table is partial and in-frame only. The table shows 70,000 or so clones, with 73% occurring only once. The source was CD4+ T cells from PBMCs cultured with HIV peptides, collected before COVID-19 vaccination. Subset reported: HIV-1 Nef peptide pool negative control/reference culture. These TCRs come from a human donor who had a prior SARS-CoV-2 infection.

V usage is TRBV29-1 and J usage is TRBJ2-2; 7 bases agree with TRBD2. With V trimmed by 7 bases and J by 0 bases, 5 bases remained unmatched. The CDR3 is 14 residues long. Germline CDR1 reads SQVTM; CDR2 reads ANQGSEA. The CDR3 DNA sequence: TGCAGCGCCCTCCTAGCGGCGAACACCGGGGAGCTGTTTTTT. This sequence encodes CSALLAANTGELFF.

The genes are TRBV5-4 and TRBJ2-3, with a tentative D call TRBD2 (5 bases). CDR3 size: 13 residues. V gave up 3 bases and J gave up 3 bases, with 8 bases separating them. Germline loops: CDR1 SGHNT, CDR2 YYREEE (reference sequence). The CDR3 nucleotides are TGTGCCAGCAGCTCCACGGGGACAGATACGCAGTATTTT. Protein: CASSSTGTDTQYF. The full variable domain, completed using reference TRBV5-4 and TRBJ2-3, is ETGVTQSPTHLIKTRGQQVTLRCSSQSGHNTVSWYQQALGQGPQFIFQYYREEENGRGNFPPRFSGLQFPNYSSELNVNALELDDSALYLCASSSTGTDTQYFGPGTRLTVL.

The chain joins TRBV7-3 to TRBJ2-2; either TRBD1 or TRBD2 may supply D (5 bases each). Germline values: CDR1 SGHTA, CDR2 FQGTGA. The ends were cut back, 5 bases at V and 3 bases at J, with 19 bases in the middle. The CDR3 runs to 17 residues. DNA for the CDR3: TGTGCCAGCAGCCCTTCGTCTCGAGGGGCCTACACCGGGGAGCTGTTTTTT. Translation: CASSPSSRGAYTGELFF.

V gene TRBV28 combines with J gene TRBJ2-1; D gene uncertain. V was trimmed by 5 bases and J by 8 bases, leaving 10 bases between them. Germline V gives CDR1 MDHEN, CDR2 SYDVKM. The length of the CDR3 is 12 residues. CDR3 in DNA: TGTGCCAGCAGTGCGGTATTCGATGAGCAGTTCTTC. Encoded protein: CASSAVFDEQFF.

J is TRBJ2-3 and V is TRBV28; TRBD2 aligns across 10 bases. This CDR3 is built from 15 residues. V trimming: 2 bases; J trimming: 2 bases; junction bases outside the gene matches: 1. CDR1 is MDHEN and CDR2 is SYDVKM in the germline V gene. The CDR3 DNA reads TGTGCCAGCAGTTTAAGCGGGAGGGCCACAGATACGCAGTATTTT. Protein product: CASSLSGRATDTQYF.

This chain's CDR3 is CASSLRVMNTEAFF. The CDR3 region has the DNA TGTGCCAGCAGCTTAAGGGTTATGAACACTGAAGCTTTCTTT. The chain combines TRBV7-9 with TRBJ1-1; the D is unclear. The CDR3 sequence is 14 residues long. Trimming pared 2 bases from V and 0 bases from J, leaving 7 bases between. CDR1 and CDR2 (germline): SEHNR, FQNEAQ (reference sequence).

The V gene is TRBV4-1, the J gene TRBJ2-3; no reliable D call. Germline V lookup: CDR1 MGHRA, CDR2 YSYEKL. V was pared by 1 base and J by 0 bases, with 5 bases between. CDR3 length equals 14 residues. The CDR3 sequence: CASSQAASTDTQYF. CDR3 coding DNA: TGCGCCAGCAGCCAAGCGGCTAGCACAGATACGCAGTATTTT.

This clone appeared a single time. The V gene is TRBV5-5, the J gene TRBJ1-6; D call uncertain. Germline V gene sequence: CDR1 SGHKS, CDR2 YYEKEE (reference sequence). The CDR3 has 14 residues. V lost 2 bases and J lost 8, with 11 bases in between. CDR3 protein: CASSFWGSDSPLHF. In DNA form, the CDR3 reads TGTGCCAGCAGCTTTTGGGGTTCTGATTCACCCCTCCACTTT.

CDR3 bases: TGTGCCAGCAGCTTAGACTACGAGCCAACCTACAATGAGCAGTTCTTC. Protein product: CASSLDYEPTYNEQFF. J is TRBJ2-1 and V is TRBV11-2; D unresolved. From germline, CDR1 is SGHAT and CDR2 FQNNGV. The length of the CDR3 is 16 residues. V was clipped by 0 bases and J by 2 bases, with 11 bases between them.

This clone was seen once. The V call is TRBV7-6, the J call TRBJ1-2, with TRBD1 matching 9 bases. This CDR3 comprises 21 residues. After removal of 0 bases from V and 1 base from J, the junction contained 18 bases not matched to a gene. From germline, CDR1 is SGHVS and CDR2 FNYEAQ. The CDR3 is CASSLARDTIGQGRYNYGYTF. CDR3 sequence (DNA): TGTGCCAGCAGCTTAGCGCGGGACACTATCGGACAGGGGCGATATAACTATGGCTACACCTTC.

The rearrangement links TRBV6-5 to TRBJ1-2; D is ambiguous. The CDR3 sequence is 14 residues long. Deletions cut 0 bases from V and 5 bases from J, with 10 bases between. CDR1 MNHEY and CDR2 SVGAGI come from the germline V gene. The DNA of the CDR3 is TGTGCCAGCAGTTACTCGACTCGACATTATGGCTACACCTTC. Protein sequence: CASSYSTRHYGYTF.

This chain uses TRBV3-1 (or the pseudogene TRBV3-2) with TRBJ2-3; D unresolved. The CDR3 spans 14 residues. The V gene's germline CDR1 is LGHDT and CDR2 YNNKEL (reference sequence). V lost 0 bases and J lost 3, with 7 bases in between. The CDR3: CASSQDVWTDTQYF. CDR3 DNA: TGTGCCAGCAGCCAAGACGTTTGGACAGATACGCAGTATTTT.

V usage is TRBV12-3 or TRBV12-4 and J usage is TRBJ1-6; D gene uncertain. Trimming cost V 7 bases and J 15 bases, with 19 bases left between them. CDR3 length: 13 residues. Here the CDR3 DNA reads TGTGCCAGCACACTCTCATTAGGAACCCTCCTCCACTTT. Its translation is CASTLSLGTLLHF.

V gene TRBV2 combines with J gene TRBJ1-1, with no clear D. The CDR3 covers 13 residues. Germline V gives CDR1 SNHLY, CDR2 FYNNEI. V was clipped by 7 bases and J by 4 bases, with 13 bases between them. CDR3 protein: CASTRVECTEAFF. The CDR3 nucleotides read TGTGCCAGCACCCGGGTGGAATGCACTGAAGCTTTCTTT.